These 17 T cell receptor beta chains came from one sample sequenced in a study of beta chain features in type 1 diabetes. Study findings and constraints: Patients with Type 1 diabetes showed moderately but significantly shorter TCRB CDR3s in all four CD4+ subsets.

What these receptors recognize is not known. The whole isolated RNA underwent reverse transcription, so sequencing captured expressed TCRB transcripts. Sequenced by immunoSEQ multiplex PCR; TCRdb stores in-frame clones only, minus some. Here the sample spans about 280,000 clones, 15% being singletons. Sequenced material: naive CD4+ T cells from blood. The receptors were gathered from a man aged 18 to 35 with type 1 diabetes.

This chain links TRBV4-1 with TRBJ2-6; TRBD2 might be the D (6 bases). The CDR3 is 18 residues long. CDR1 is MGHRA and CDR2 is YSYEKL in the germline V gene. The V end lost 0 bases, the J end lost 0 bases, and 12 bases lay between the germline ends. The CDR3 coding sequence is TGCGCCAGCAGCCAAGAGGGACTTCAGCCCTCTGGGGCCAACGTCCTGACTTTC. It translates to CASSQEGLQPSGANVLTF.

This chain connects TRBV28 to TRBJ1-6; no reliable D call. Trimming cost V 4 bases and J 7 bases, with 14 bases left between them. This CDR3 is built from 15 residues. Per germline, CDR1 MDHEN and CDR2 SYDVKM. DNA of the CDR3: TGTGCCAGCAGTTGGGCCCTTGCCCGGAATTCACCCCTCCACTTT. This translates into CASSWALARNSPLHF.

The chain combines TRBV5-8 with TRBJ2-3; D is perhaps TRBD1 (6 bases). The CDR3 contains 15 residues. Per germline, CDR1 SGHTS and CDR2 YDEGEE. V lost 1 base to trimming and J lost 2 bases, with 11 bases between them. CDR3 in amino acids: CASSLRGHLTDTQYF. DNA for the CDR3: TGTGCCAGCAGCTTGAGGGGACACCTCACAGATACGCAGTATTTT.

This clone was counted between two and nine times. The V gene is TRBV30, the J gene TRBJ1-1; TRBD1 matches at 9 bases. CDR3 length: 13 amino acids. Looked up from germline, CDR1 is GTSNPN and CDR2 is SVGIG (reference sequence). Trimming at V came to 7 bases and at J to 1 base, leaving 4 bases not matched to a gene. Here the CDR3 reads CASYRGQNTEAFF. The CDR3 DNA follows: TGTGCCTCCTACAGGGGGCAGAACACTGAAGCTTTCTTT.

The genes are TRBV4-1 and TRBJ1-1, with TRBD1 identical over 9 bases. CDR3 length: 16 amino acids. With V trimmed by 1 base and J by 4 bases, 7 bases remained unmatched. In germline, CDR1 is MGHRA, CDR2 YSYEKL. CDR3 bases: TGCGCCAGCAGCCAAGTGGTTGGACAGGGGCTCACTGAAGCTTTCTTT. Translating it yields CASSQVVGQGLTEAFF.

This clone was seen only a few times. The V call is TRBV5-4, the J call TRBJ1-2; 9 bases are shared with TRBD1. V shed 3 bases and J 1 base; nucleotides not matched to a gene: 1. The germline gives CDR1 SGHNT, CDR2 YYREEE (reference sequence). CDR3 length: 14 residues. CDR3 sequence: CASSSDRGNYGYTF. The CDR3 region has the DNA TGTGCCAGCAGCTCGGACAGGGGTAACTATGGCTACACCTTC.

This chain uses TRBV7-2 with TRBJ2-7, with D perhaps TRBD2 (6 bases). CDR3 size: 15 residues. CDR1 SGHTA and CDR2 FQGNSA come from the germline V gene. The germline V and J ends were trimmed by 1 base and 3 bases, with 13 bases remaining between them. CDR3 sequence reads: CASSLGGGHRYEQYF. In nucleotides, the CDR3 is TGTGCCAGCAGCTTAGGAGGAGGGCACCGCTACGAGCAGTACTTC.

This clone came up a few times. The CDR3 loop is CASSQAETAVYGYTF. CDR3 nucleotide sequence: TGCGCCAGCAGCCAAGCCGAGACAGCCGTCTATGGCTACACCTTC. The gene calls are TRBV4-1 and TRBJ1-2; D is possibly TRBD1 (5 bases). Germline lookup yields CDR1 MGHRA and CDR2 YSYEKL. Between the trimmed V and J ends, which lost 1 base and 4 bases, there was a span of 13 bases. This CDR3 has 15 residues.

V gene TRBV29-1 combines with J gene TRBJ1-1; D is possibly TRBD1 (5 bases). CDR1 is SQVTM, CDR2 ANQGSEA, per germline. This CDR3 has 12 amino acids. The ends were cut back, 4 bases at V and 12 bases at J, with 18 bases in the middle. The CDR3 loop is CSVAIGVPRTFF. The DNA for the CDR3 is TGCAGCGTTGCTATAGGGGTTCCACGAACTTTCTTT.

The V and J genes are TRBV7-2 and TRBJ2-7; possibly TRBD1 for D (6 bases). This CDR3 region has 15 residues. Germline CDR1 and CDR2: SGHTA and FQGNSA. V was cut by 0 bases and J by 3 bases, with 12 bases left in between. The CDR3 is CASSLAGTPNYEQYF. The CDR3 coding sequence is TGTGCCAGCAGCTTAGCCGGGACACCGAACTACGAGCAGTACTTC.

This clone showed up just a few times. The chain uses TRBV7-8 and TRBJ2-5, with a possible D match to TRBD2 (6 bases). From germline, CDR1 is SGHVS and CDR2 FQNEAQ. V was trimmed by 0 bases and J by 4 bases, leaving 12 bases between them. The CDR3 spans 15 residues. The CDR3 protein is CASSLAGGRRETQYF. DNA of the CDR3: TGTGCCAGCAGCTTAGCGGGAGGCCGGCGAGAGACCCAGTACTTC.

This clone was observed a handful of times. V and J are TRBV9 and TRBJ2-7; the match to TRBD2 covers 8 bases. The V gene end was trimmed by 0 bases and the J gene end by 3 bases; junction bases not matched to a gene: 5. The CDR3 runs to 15 residues. The germline V gene encodes CDR1 SGDLS and CDR2 YYNGEE. CDR3: CASSVGGLGLYEQYF. CDR3 DNA: TGTGCCAGCAGCGTAGGGGGACTAGGGCTCTACGAGCAGTACTTC.

This clone appeared a few times. The rearrangement joins TRBV19 to TRBJ2-5; 9 positions agree with TRBD2. Germline CDR1 and CDR2: LNHDA and SQIVND (reference sequence). The CDR3 spans 14 residues. The J segment lost 4 bases and the V segment lost 5 bases, leaving 5 bases of the junction unmatched. The chain's CDR3 is CASSDSGGRETQYF. The CDR3 DNA reads as TGTGCCAGTAGTGACAGCGGGGGGAGAGAGACCCAGTACTTC.

The genes are TRBV29-1 and TRBJ1-5, with D possibly being TRBD1 (6 bases). The germline V gene encodes CDR1 SQVTM and CDR2 ANQGSEA. There are 11 residues in the CDR3. The V end lost 7 bases, the J end lost 7 bases, and 11 bases lay between the germline ends. The CDR3 loop reads CSDRTDQPQHF. The CDR3 DNA follows: TGCAGCGACCGGACAGACCAGCCCCAGCATTTT. Full variable domain (missing parts from reference TRBV29-1 and TRBJ1-5): SAVISQKPSRDICQRGTSLTIQCQVDSQVTMMFWYRQQPGQSLTLIATANQGSEATYESGFVIDKFPISRPNLTFSTLTVSNMSPEDSSIYLCSDRTDQPQHFGDGTRLSIL.

This clone came up once. The chain carries TRBV5-1 and TRBJ2-3; 10 bases are shared with TRBD2. Germline CDR1 and CDR2: SGHRS and YFSETQ. The CDR3 sequence is 17 residues long. Trimming took 0 bases from V and 1 from J; bases not matched to a gene: 5. The CDR3, as DNA: TGCGCCAGCAGCTTGGTCCTAGCGGGGGCGGGCACAGATACGCAGTATTTT. This translates into CASSLVLAGAGTDTQYF. The entire variable domain, with the rest obtained from reference TRBV5-1 and TRBJ2-3, is as follows: KAGVTQTPRYLIKTRGQQVTLSCSPISGHRSVSWYQQTPGQGLQFLFEYFSETQRNKGNFPGRFSGRQFSNSRSEMNVSTLELGDSALYLCASSLVLAGAGTDTQYFGPGTRLTVL.

CDR3 region: CASSPRTSGVETQYF. CDR3 nucleotides: TGTGCCAGCTCACCTCGGACTAGCGGGGTCGAGACCCAGTACTTC. The chain carries TRBV18 and TRBJ2-5, with 12 positions matching TRBD2. Unmatched junction bases numbered 4, after V lost 3 bases and J lost 5 bases. Germline assignment: CDR1 KGHSH and CDR2 LQKENI. The CDR3 covers 15 residues.

The rearrangement uses TRBV15 and TRBJ2-2, with TRBD2 as a possible D gene (5 bases). This CDR3 has 13 residues. Germline V gene lookup returns CDR1 LNHNV and CDR2 YYDKDF (reference sequence). V was cut by 2 bases and J by 7 bases, with 8 bases left in between. The CDR3 region has the DNA TGTGCCACCAGCAGATCTGCGGGCGGGGAGCTGTTTTTT. It encodes CATSRSAGGELFF.